This TCR beta chain originates from a study of blood T cell repertoires in COVID-19. The overall study: Specimens from acute and convalescent COVID-19 originated in the United States, Italy and Spain. Sample material is recorded as cDNA or gDNA derived from T cells, B-cell-depleted T cells, or PBMCs.

This CDR3 has 14 residues. Trimming took off 5 bases at V and 1 base at J, with 12 bases between the two ends. CDR1 and CDR2 from the germline V gene are SGHRS and YFSETQ. In the original analysis: The authors estimated nucleated cell counts from reference gene primer amplification. Data came from immunoSEQ multiplex PCR; TCRdb stores just in-frame clones and leaves some out. The V and J calls and clone size are taken from that table; D and trimming were inferred from the DNA. The sample holds more than 95,000 clones, less than 95% seen once. The sequenced sample was peripheral blood. This clonotype was sampled from a man in his fifties or sixties with acute or convalescent COVID-19. The V and J genes are TRBV5-1 and TRBJ1-1; D is ambiguous. CDR3 sequence: CASRTGLENTEAFF. The CDR3 bases are TGCGCCAGCAGAACCGGTTTAGAGAACACTGAAGCTTTCTTT.